What follows is one TCR beta chain and its context. The source of the sample is a study of blood T cell repertoires in COVID-19. Per germline, CDR1 SGHNT and CDR2 YYREEE (reference sequence). V was shortened by 0 bases and J by 2 bases, with 12 bases between the two germline ends. The CDR3 length is 15 residues. Sequencing was performed with immunoSEQ multiplex PCR; in TCRdb, only in-frame clones are kept and a portion is missing. The sample includes fewer than 300,000 clones, 70% to 90% of them seen just once. This chain connects TRBV5-4 to TRBJ2-7; tentative D call: TRBD1 (7 bases). What was sequenced was PBMCs or T cells enriched from blood (not recorded which). This clonotype was sampled from a woman in her twenties or thirties who had recovered from COVID-19. CDR3 amino acids: CASSLGGTDAYEQYF. CDR3 coding DNA: TGTGCCAGCAGCTTGGGCGGGACAGATGCCTACGAGCAGTACTTC.